This passage covers 24 T cell receptor beta chains from one sample sequenced in a study of blood T cell repertoires in COVID-19. Libraries were prepared by immunoSEQ multiplex PCR; TCRdb keeps only in-frame clonotypes and omits some of them. The data hold a few hundred thousand clones, with 75% to 90% observed a single time. What was sequenced was peripheral blood. Every receptor here comes from a woman aged 60-75 years with COVID-19, enrolled during active disease.

V usage is TRBV21-1 and J usage is TRBJ1-5; the tabulated D call, TRBD1, remains unverified against the DNA. TRBV21-1 corresponds to a pseudogene. The CDR3 spans 14 residues. The CDR3, as DNA: TGTGCCAGAAGATCCGAGGGGGAGAATCAGCCCCAGCATTTT. Amino acids: CARRSEGENQPQHF.

The V call is TRBV11-3, the J call TRBJ2-7; TRBD1 matches at 10 bases. V dropped 3 bases and J dropped 2; count of bases not matched to a gene: 7. Per germline, CDR1 SGHNT and CDR2 YENEEA. The CDR3 is 16 residues long. The CDR3 coding sequence is TGTGCCAGCAGCTTGCGCATAGGACAGGGGGCCTACGAGCAGTACTTC. This gives the protein CASSLRIGQGAYEQYF.

The CDR3 loop reads CASSQDLGLQGDTQYF. The CDR3 nucleotides read TGCGCCAGCAGCCAAGATCTCGGACTCCAAGGGGATACGCAGTATTTT. The chain employs TRBV4-3 and TRBJ2-3, with a possible D match to TRBD2 (5 bases). This CDR3 has 16 amino acids. The V and J ends lost 0 bases and 6 bases respectively, with 16 bases between them. CDR1 LGHNA and CDR2 YSLEER come from the germline V gene.

V and J are TRBV9 and TRBJ2-5; a weak D match, TRBD2 (7 bases). V was cut by 0 bases and J by 6 bases, with 21 bases left in between. This CDR3 has 17 amino acids. Germline assignment: CDR1 SGDLS and CDR2 YYNGEE. CDR3 DNA: TGTGCCAGCAGCGTAGATGGTGGCGGGGGCCCAGGGAAGACCCAGTACTTC. Its translation is CASSVDGGGGPGKTQYF. Supplemented by reference TRBV9 and TRBJ2-5, the full variable domain reads DSGVTQTPKHLITATGQRVTLRCSPRSGDLSVYWYQQSLDQGLQFLIQYYNGEERAKGNILERFSAQQFPDLHSELNLSSLELGDSALYFCASSVDGGGGPGKTQYFGPGTRLLVL.

This clone has only one observation. The chain employs TRBV19 and TRBJ1-4; D may be TRBD1 (5 bases). CDR3 length: 12 amino acids. V was trimmed by 5 bases and J by 7 bases, leaving 8 bases between them. The germline CDR1 and CDR2 sequences are LNHDA and SQIVND (reference sequence). The CDR3 nucleotides read TGTGCCAGTAGTCCTGACAGTGAAAAACTGTTTTTT. Translating it yields CASSPDSEKLFF.

The rearrangement joins TRBV27 to TRBJ2-1, with 8 bases matching TRBD1. This CDR3 has 14 residues. Germline loops: CDR1 MNHEY, CDR2 SMNVEV (reference sequence). V trimming: 5 bases; J trimming: 4 bases; junction bases outside the gene matches: 4. CDR3 sequence (DNA): TGTGCCAGCAGTGGGGACAGGAGTTACAATGAGCAGTTCTTC. As protein: CASSGDRSYNEQFF.

The gene calls are TRBV5-1 and TRBJ2-1, with D perhaps TRBD2 (7 bases). V gave up 4 bases and J gave up 2 bases, with 13 bases separating them. The CDR3 runs 15 residues. In germline, CDR1 is SGHRS, CDR2 YFSETQ. CDR3 protein: CASSQEGGTYNEQFF. The CDR3, as DNA: TGCGCCAGCAGCCAAGAGGGGGGGACCTACAATGAGCAGTTCTTC.

Of note for this clone: Other nucleotide sequences in the sample specify the same CDR3. The chain carries TRBV29-1 and TRBJ1-5; 7 bases line up with TRBD1. The germline V gene encodes CDR1 SQVTM and CDR2 ANQGSEA. The J segment lost 2 bases and the V segment lost 6 bases, leaving 1 base of the junction unmatched. This CDR3 has 12 residues. The CDR3 spells CSVGQGNQPQHF. The CDR3 coding sequence is TGCAGCGTCGGACAGGGCAATCAGCCCCAGCATTTT. Combining the CDR3 with reference TRBV29-1 and TRBJ1-5 gives the whole variable domain SAVISQKPSRDICQRGTSLTIQCQVDSQVTMMFWYRQQPGQSLTLIATANQGSEATYESGFVIDKFPISRPNLTFSTLTVSNMSPEDSSIYLCSVGQGNQPQHFGDGTRLSIL.

This rearrangement joins TRBV7-3 to TRBJ2-1; D might be TRBD1 (5 bases). Germline V gene data show CDR1 as SGHTA and CDR2 as FQGTGA. Trimming shortened V by 2 bases and J by 4 bases, and 12 bases separated the two germline ends. The CDR3 contains 15 residues. Here the CDR3 reads CASSLGRVEYNEQFF. CDR3 coding DNA: TGTGCCAGCAGCTTAGGCAGGGTGGAATACAATGAGCAGTTCTTC.

The genes are TRBV12-3 or TRBV12-4 and TRBJ1-1; D not certain. Trimming took off 2 bases at V and 6 bases at J, with 10 bases between the two ends. This CDR3 comprises 13 residues. The CDR3 is CASSLSLNPEAFF. In nucleotides, the CDR3 is TGTGCCAGCAGTTTAAGCCTAAACCCTGAAGCTTTCTTT.

The chain recombines TRBV6-1 with TRBJ1-5; maybe TRBD1 (5 bases). Trimming shortened V by 1 base and J by 8 bases, and 18 bases separated the two germline ends. The germline gives CDR1 MNHNS, CDR2 SASEGT. CDR3 size: 16 residues. CDR3 protein: CASSEEVIQGGEPQHF. The CDR3 DNA reads TGTGCCAGCAGTGAAGAAGTGATCCAGGGAGGAGAGCCCCAGCATTTT.

This clone occurred once. Other DNA sequences from this sample encode an identical CDR3 as well. V usage is TRBV5-1 and J usage is TRBJ2-1; no firm D call. Trimming took off 0 bases at V and 0 bases at J, with 7 bases between the two ends. The CDR3 runs to 15 residues. Germline V gene sequence: CDR1 SGHRS, CDR2 YFSETQ. The CDR3 protein is CASSLDGSSYNEQFF. The CDR3 bases are TGCGCCAGCAGCTTGGATGGCAGCTCCTACAATGAGCAGTTCTTC. Supplemented by reference TRBV5-1 and TRBJ2-1, the full variable domain reads KAGVTQTPRYLIKTRGQQVTLSCSPISGHRSVSWYQQTPGQGLQFLFEYFSETQRNKGNFPGRFSGRQFSNSRSEMNVSTLELGDSALYLCASSLDGSSYNEQFFGPGTRLTVL.

On this clone: One junction end disagrees with the germline gene, perhaps due to a read error. The chain has TRBV7-9 and TRBJ1-1, with 7 nucleotides matching TRBD1. The CDR3 sequence is 12 residues long. Germline V gives CDR1 SEHNR, CDR2 FQNEAQ (reference sequence). DNA for the CDR3: TGTGCCAGCAGCTTGGTTGTCGGACAGGAAGAGTTT. Its protein product is CASSLVVGQEEF. The whole variable domain, filled in from reference TRBV7-9 and TRBJ1-1, reads DTGVSQNPRHKITKRGQNVTFRCDPISEHNRLYWYRQTLGQGPEFLTYFQNEAQLEKSRLLSDRFSAERPKGSFSTLEIQRTEQGDSAMYLCASSLVVGQEEFGQGTRLTVV.

The chain uses TRBV5-1 and TRBJ1-5, with 7 bases matching TRBD1. After removal of 4 bases from V and 2 bases from J, the junction contained 6 bases not matched to a gene. There are 15 residues in the CDR3. CDR1 is SGHRS and CDR2 is YFSETQ in the germline V gene. CDR3 loop: CASSPGQAGNQPQHF. Here the CDR3 DNA reads TGCGCCAGCAGCCCAGGACAGGCCGGCAATCAGCCCCAGCATTTT.

The chain uses TRBV5-1 and TRBJ2-7; 7 positions match TRBD1. The CDR3 loop spans 15 amino acids. The germline gives CDR1 SGHRS, CDR2 YFSETQ. V dropped 7 bases and J dropped 1; count of bases not matched to a gene: 11. The CDR3 nucleotides read TGCGCCAGCGGTTACAGGACAGGATATTCCTACGAGCAGTACTTC. Translated: CASGYRTGYSYEQYF.

The gene calls are TRBV9 and TRBJ2-3; tentatively, D is TRBD1 (5 bases). Germline CDR1 reads SGDLS; CDR2 reads YYNGEE. V was clipped by 3 bases and J by 2 bases, with 25 bases between them. The CDR3 totals 19 residues. In nucleotides, the CDR3 is TGTGCCAGCAGCGACAGCTTAAATGGGGCCCCGGTCAACACAGATACGCAGTATTTT. As protein: CASSDSLNGAPVNTDTQYF.

J is TRBJ2-1 and V is TRBV3-1 (or the pseudogene TRBV3-2), with 9 bases that match TRBD2. The CDR3 sequence is 17 residues long. The J segment lost 0 bases and the V segment lost 2 bases, leaving 5 bases of the junction unmatched. The germline V gene has CDR1 LGHDT and CDR2 YNNKEL (reference sequence). This CDR3 reads CASSQTSGLGSYNEQFF. CDR3 in DNA: TGTGCCAGCAGCCAAACTAGCGGGCTAGGCTCCTACAATGAGCAGTTCTTC.

V is TRBV12-5 and J is TRBJ1-1, with 7 nucleotides matching TRBD1. The CDR3 consists of 13 residues. With 5 bases clipped from V and 7 bases from J, the junction kept 7 bases outside the gene matches. Germline V gene lookup returns CDR1 LGHNT and CDR2 FRNRAP. The CDR3 DNA is TGTGCTAGTGGTATACAGGGGTTTGGTGAAGCTTTCTTT. Translating it yields CASGIQGFGEAFF.

This clone was recorded once. The rearrangement links TRBV6-5 to TRBJ1-6; the D gene is possibly TRBD1 (5 bases). From germline, CDR1 is MNHEY and CDR2 SVGAGI. The CDR3 covers 16 residues. Between the trimmed V and J ends, which lost 4 bases and 14 bases, there was a span of 24 bases. The CDR3 loop is CASSFSGYGTLKALHF. The CDR3, as DNA: TGTGCCAGCAGTTTTTCCGGATACGGGACTCTTAAGGCCCTCCACTTT.

The V and J genes are TRBV21-1 and TRBJ1-3; the table's D call, TRBD1, was not checked against the DNA. TRBV21-1 is termed a pseudogene. The CDR3 totals 19 residues. The CDR3, as DNA: TGTGCCAGCAGCCTTTATGGAAGAGGTTTGACAGACTTTGGAAACACCATATATTTT. Protein sequence: CASSLYGRGLTDFGNTIYF.

This sequence joins TRBV6-5 and TRBJ1-1; D unclear. The V gene lost 7 bases and the J gene lost 1 base, with 7 bases spanning the gap. Germline CDR1 and CDR2: MNHEY and SVGAGI. The CDR3 runs 12 residues. The CDR3 spells CASIAENTEAFF. The CDR3 bases are TGTGCCAGCATCGCGGAGAACACTGAAGCTTTCTTT.

The gene calls are TRBV6-5 and TRBJ1-1, with 9 positions matching TRBD1. The CDR3 loop spans 15 amino acids. CDR1 MNHEY and CDR2 SVGAGI come from the germline V gene. Trimming cost V 6 bases and J 3 bases; bases outside gene matches: 8. The CDR3 coding sequence is TGTGCCAGCAGGGATGACAGGGGGGCGGACACTGAAGCTTTCTTT. Its protein is CASRDDRGADTEAFF.

This clone appeared once. The chain couples TRBV14 to TRBJ2-1, with 16 positions matching TRBD2. The J segment lost 1 base and the V segment lost 4 bases, leaving 10 bases of the junction unmatched. The CDR3 has 20 residues. CDR1 is SGHDN, CDR2 FVKESK, per germline. The CDR3 region has the DNA TGTGCCAGCAGCCCCCGCTGGGGGACTAGCGGGGGGGCGTCCTACAATGAGCAGTTCTTC. This sequence encodes CASSPRWGTSGGASYNEQFF. The complete variable domain, with remaining parts taken from reference TRBV14 and TRBJ2-1, reads EAGVTQFPSHSVIEKGQTVTLRCDPISGHDNLYWYRRVMGKEIKFLLHFVKESKQDESGMPNNRFLAERTGGTYSTLKVQPAELEDSGVYFCASSPRWGTSGGASYNEQFFGPGTRLTVL.

This chain joins TRBV18 and TRBJ2-1; TRBD2 matches at 16 bases. V trimming: 6 bases; J trimming: 3 bases; junction bases outside the gene matches: 14. This CDR3 comprises 20 residues. The germline CDR1 and CDR2 sequences are KGHSH and LQKENI. The CDR3 sequence is CASSRPGLAGGPRSYNEQFF. DNA for the CDR3: TGTGCCAGCTCGCGACCGGGACTAGCGGGGGGGCCCCGCAGCTACAATGAGCAGTTCTTC. Full variable domain (remainder filled in from reference TRBV18 and TRBJ2-1): NAGVMQNPRHLVRRRGQEARLRCSPMKGHSHVYWYRQLPEEGLKFMVYLQKENIIDESGMPKERFSAEFPKEGPSILRIQQVVRGDSAAYFCASSRPGLAGGPRSYNEQFFGPGTRLTVL.